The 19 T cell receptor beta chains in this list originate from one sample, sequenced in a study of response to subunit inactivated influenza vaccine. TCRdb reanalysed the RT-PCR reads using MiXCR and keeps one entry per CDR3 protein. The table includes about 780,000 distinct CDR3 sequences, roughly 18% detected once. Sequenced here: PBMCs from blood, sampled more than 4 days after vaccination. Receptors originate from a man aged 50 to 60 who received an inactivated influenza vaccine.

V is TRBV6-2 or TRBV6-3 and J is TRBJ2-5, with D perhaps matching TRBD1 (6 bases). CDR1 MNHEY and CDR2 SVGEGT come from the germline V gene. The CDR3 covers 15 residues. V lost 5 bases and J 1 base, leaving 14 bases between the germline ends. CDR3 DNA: TGTGCCAGCAGTCCGCTACAGGGAATCCAAGAGACCCAGTACTTC. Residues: CASSPLQGIQETQYF.

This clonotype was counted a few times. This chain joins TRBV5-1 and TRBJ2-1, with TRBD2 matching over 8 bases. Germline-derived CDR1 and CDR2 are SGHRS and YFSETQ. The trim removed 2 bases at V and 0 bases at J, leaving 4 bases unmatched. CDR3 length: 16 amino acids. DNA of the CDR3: TGCGCCAGCAGCTTCCTCAGCGGGGGCTCCTACAATGAGCAGTTCTTC. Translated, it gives CASSFLSGGSYNEQFF.

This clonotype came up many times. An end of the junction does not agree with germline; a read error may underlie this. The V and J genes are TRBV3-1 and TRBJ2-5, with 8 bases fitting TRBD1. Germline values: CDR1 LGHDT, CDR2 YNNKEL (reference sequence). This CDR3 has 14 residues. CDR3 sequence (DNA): TGTGCCAGCAGTCAAGACAGGGGCCAAGAGACCCAGTACTTC. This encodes CASSQDRGQETQYF.

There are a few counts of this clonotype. The chain's CDR3 is CSAMEGGEQPQHF. The CDR3 DNA reads as TGCAGTGCCATGGAGGGGGGGGAGCAGCCCCAGCATTTT. This rearrangement joins TRBV20-1 to TRBJ1-5; TRBD1 might be the D (6 bases). Germline V CDR1 and CDR2: DFQATT, SNEGSKA (reference sequence). V shed 6 bases and J shed 7 bases, with 16 bases lying between them. This CDR3 region has 13 residues.

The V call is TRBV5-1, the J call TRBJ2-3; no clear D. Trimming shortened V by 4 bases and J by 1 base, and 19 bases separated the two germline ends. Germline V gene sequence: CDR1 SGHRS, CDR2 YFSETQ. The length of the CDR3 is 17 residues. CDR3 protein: CASSLTLSTSGTDTQYF. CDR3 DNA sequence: TGCGCCAGCAGCCTGACCTTGAGTACCTCAGGCACAGATACGCAGTATTTT.

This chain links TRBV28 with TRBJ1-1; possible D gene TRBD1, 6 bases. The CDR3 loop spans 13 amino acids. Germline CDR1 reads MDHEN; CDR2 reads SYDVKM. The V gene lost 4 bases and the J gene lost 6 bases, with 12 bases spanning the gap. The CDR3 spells CASSSVDRPEAFF. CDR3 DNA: TGTGCCAGCAGTTCGGTAGACAGGCCTGAAGCTTTCTTT.

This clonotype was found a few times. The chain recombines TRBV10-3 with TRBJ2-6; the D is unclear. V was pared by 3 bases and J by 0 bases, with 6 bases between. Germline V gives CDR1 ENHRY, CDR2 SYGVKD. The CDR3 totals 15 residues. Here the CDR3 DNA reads TGTGCCATCAGTGATAACAACTCTGGGGCCAACGTCCTGACTTTC. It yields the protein CAISDNNSGANVLTF.

Here the CDR3 reads CSGLAGTDTQYF. CDR3 in DNA: TGCAGTGGACTAGCGGGAACAGATACGCAGTATTTT. The chain employs TRBV20-1 and TRBJ2-3, with 11 bases identical to TRBD2. The CDR3 consists of 12 residues. CDR1 is DFQATT, CDR2 SNEGSKA, per germline (reference sequence). J lost 3 bases, V lost 7 bases, and 0 bases had no gene match.

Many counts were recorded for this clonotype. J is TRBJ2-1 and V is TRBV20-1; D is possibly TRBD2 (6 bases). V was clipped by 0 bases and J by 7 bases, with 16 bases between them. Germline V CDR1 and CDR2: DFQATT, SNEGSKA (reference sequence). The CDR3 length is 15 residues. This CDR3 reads CSARDSGPRGNEQFF. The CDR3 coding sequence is TGCAGTGCTAGAGATAGCGGTCCCCGTGGGAATGAGCAGTTCTTC.

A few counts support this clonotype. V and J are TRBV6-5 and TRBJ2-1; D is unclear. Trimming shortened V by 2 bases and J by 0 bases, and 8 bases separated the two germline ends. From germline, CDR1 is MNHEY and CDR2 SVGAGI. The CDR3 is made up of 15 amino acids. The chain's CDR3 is CASSYAESSYNEQFF. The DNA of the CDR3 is TGTGCCAGCAGTTACGCAGAAAGCTCCTACAATGAGCAGTTCTTC.

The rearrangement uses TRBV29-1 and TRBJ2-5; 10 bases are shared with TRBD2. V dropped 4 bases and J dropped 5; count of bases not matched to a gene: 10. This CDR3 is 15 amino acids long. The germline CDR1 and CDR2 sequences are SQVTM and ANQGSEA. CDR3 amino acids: CSVGGASGSGETQYF. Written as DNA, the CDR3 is TGCAGCGTTGGGGGGGCTAGCGGGAGCGGGGAGACCCAGTACTTC.

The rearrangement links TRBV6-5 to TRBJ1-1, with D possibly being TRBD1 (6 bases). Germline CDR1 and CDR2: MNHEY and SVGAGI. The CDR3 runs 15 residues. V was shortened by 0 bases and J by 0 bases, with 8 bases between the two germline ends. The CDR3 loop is CASSYSQGMNTEAFF. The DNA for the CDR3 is TGTGCCAGCAGTTACTCGCAGGGGATGAACACTGAAGCTTTCTTT.

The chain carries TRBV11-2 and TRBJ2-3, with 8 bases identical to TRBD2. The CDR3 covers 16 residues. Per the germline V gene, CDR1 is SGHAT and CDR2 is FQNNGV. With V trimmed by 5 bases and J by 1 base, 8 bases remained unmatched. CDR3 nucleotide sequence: TGTGCCAGCAGCGCCCTAAGCGGGAGAGGCACAGATACGCAGTATTTT. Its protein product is CASSALSGRGTDTQYF.

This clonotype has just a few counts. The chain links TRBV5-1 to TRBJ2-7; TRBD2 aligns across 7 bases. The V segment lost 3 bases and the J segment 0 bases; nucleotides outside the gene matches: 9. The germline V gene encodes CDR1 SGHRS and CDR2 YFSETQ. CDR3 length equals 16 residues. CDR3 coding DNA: TGCGCCAGCAGCTCGGGAGGCCGACAGAGCTCCTACGAGCAGTACTTC. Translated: CASSSGGRQSSYEQYF.

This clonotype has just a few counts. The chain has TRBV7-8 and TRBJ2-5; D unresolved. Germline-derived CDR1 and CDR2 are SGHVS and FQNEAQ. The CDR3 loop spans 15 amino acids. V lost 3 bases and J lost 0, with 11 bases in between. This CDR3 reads CASSFKVLDQETQYF. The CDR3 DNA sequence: TGTGCCAGCAGCTTCAAGGTGCTGGACCAAGAGACCCAGTACTTC.

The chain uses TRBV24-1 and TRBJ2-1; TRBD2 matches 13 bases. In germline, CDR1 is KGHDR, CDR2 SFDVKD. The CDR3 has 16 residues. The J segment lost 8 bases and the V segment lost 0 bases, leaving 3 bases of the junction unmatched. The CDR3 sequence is CATSDLTSGGAYEQFF. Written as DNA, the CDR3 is TGTGCCACCAGTGATTTGACTAGCGGGGGGGCCTATGAGCAGTTCTTC.

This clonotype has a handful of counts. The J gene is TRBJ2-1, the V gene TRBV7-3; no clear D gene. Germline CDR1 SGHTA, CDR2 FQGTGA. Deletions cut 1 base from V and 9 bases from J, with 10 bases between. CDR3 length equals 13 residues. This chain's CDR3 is CASSLMALSEQFF. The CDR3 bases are TGTGCCAGCAGCTTAATGGCCCTCAGTGAGCAGTTCTTC.

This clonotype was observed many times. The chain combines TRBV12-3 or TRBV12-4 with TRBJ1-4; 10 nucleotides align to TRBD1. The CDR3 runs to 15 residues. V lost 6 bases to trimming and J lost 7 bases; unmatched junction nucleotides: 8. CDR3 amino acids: CASRPPGQGSEKLFF. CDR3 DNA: TGTGCCAGCAGACCACCGGGACAGGGGAGTGAAAAACTGTTTTTT.

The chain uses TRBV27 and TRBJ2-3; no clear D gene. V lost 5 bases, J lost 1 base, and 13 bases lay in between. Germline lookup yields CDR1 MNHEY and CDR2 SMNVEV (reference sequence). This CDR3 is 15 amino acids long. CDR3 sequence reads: CASSPSSAGTDTQYF. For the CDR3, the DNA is TGTGCCAGCAGTCCCAGTTCGGCGGGCACAGATACGCAGTATTTT.